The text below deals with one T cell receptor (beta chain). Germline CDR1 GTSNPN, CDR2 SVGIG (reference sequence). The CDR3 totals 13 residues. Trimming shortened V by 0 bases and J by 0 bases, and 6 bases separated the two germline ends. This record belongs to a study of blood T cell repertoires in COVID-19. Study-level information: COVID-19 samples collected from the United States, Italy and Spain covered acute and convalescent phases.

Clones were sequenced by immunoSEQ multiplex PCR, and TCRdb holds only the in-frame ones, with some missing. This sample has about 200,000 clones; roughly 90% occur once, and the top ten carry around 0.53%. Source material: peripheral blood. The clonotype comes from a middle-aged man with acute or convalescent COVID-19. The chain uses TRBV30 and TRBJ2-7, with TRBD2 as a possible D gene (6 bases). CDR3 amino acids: CAWSVGSSYEQYV. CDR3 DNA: TGTGCCTGGAGTGTCGGGAGCTCCTACGAGCAGTACGTC.